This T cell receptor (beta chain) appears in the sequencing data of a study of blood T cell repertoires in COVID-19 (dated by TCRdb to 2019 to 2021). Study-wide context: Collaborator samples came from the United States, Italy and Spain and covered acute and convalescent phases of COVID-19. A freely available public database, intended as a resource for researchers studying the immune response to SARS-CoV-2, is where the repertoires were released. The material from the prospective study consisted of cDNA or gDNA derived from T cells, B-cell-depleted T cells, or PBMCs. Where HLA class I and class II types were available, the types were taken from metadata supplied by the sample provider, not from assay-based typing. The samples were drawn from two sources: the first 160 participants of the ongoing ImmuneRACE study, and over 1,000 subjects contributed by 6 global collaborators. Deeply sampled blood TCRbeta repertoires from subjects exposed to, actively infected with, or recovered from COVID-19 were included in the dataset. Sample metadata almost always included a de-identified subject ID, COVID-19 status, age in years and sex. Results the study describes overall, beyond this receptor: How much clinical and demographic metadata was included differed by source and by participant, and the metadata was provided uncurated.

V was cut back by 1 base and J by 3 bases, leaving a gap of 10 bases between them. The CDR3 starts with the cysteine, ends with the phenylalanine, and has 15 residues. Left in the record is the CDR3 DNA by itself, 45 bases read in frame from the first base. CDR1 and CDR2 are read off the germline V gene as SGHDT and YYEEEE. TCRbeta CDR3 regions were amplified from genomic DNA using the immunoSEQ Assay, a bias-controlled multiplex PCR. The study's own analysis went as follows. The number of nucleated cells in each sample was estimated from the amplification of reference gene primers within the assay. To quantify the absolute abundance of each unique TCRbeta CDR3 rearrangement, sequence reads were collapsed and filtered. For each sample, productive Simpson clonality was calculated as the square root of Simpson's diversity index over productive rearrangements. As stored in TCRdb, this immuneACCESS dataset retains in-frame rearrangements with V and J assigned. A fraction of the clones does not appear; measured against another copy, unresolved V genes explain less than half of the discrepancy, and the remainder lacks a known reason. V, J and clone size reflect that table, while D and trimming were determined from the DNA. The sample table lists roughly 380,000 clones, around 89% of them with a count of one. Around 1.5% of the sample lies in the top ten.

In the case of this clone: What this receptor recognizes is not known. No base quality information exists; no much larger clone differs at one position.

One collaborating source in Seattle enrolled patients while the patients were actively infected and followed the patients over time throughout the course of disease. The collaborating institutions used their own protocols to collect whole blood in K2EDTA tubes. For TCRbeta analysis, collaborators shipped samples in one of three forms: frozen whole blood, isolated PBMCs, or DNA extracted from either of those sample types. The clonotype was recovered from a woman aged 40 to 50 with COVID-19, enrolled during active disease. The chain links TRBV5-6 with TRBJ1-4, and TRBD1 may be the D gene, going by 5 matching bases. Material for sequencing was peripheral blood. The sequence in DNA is TGTGCCAGCAGCTTGCTCGGGGGATCTAATGAAAAACTGTTTTTT. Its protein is CASSLLGGSNEKLFF.